This T cell receptor (beta chain) came from a study of T cell responses to AZD1222 COVID-19 vaccine. Study observations and caveats: CD4 TCRs linked to vaccination spanned spike, dominating at 160-218 and 743-854. Researchers took repertoire samples only after the peak T cell response had come. The donor cohort was predominantly white British with a female majority, and clonal diversity may have been underestimated. Unmutated variant regions reportedly attract nearly half of all spike-specific TCRs.

Notes on this clone: The target antigen is unknown.

The V and J ends lost 3 bases and 0 bases respectively, with 5 bases between them. The CDR3 loop spans 14 amino acids. CDR1 is KGHSH, CDR2 LQKENI, per germline. Here immunoSEQ multiplex PCR was the method, and the copy in TCRdb shows in-frame clones only, minus some. The sample records 90,000 to 110,000 clones, roughly 86% being singletons. This TCR was sampled from an adult in good health. This rearrangement joins TRBV18 to TRBJ2-2; D unresolved. This material consisted of peripheral blood, taken on day 0 of MenACWY control vaccination. The CDR3 sequence is CASSPTTNTGELFF. The CDR3 DNA is TGTGCCAGCTCACCCACAACGAACACCGGGGAGCTGTTTTTT.